Listed below are T cell receptor beta chains from one sample, sequenced in a study of T cell responses to AZD1222 COVID-19 vaccine. Profiled with immunoSEQ multiplex PCR; TCRdb holds only in-frame clones, not every one. The repertoire consists of roughly 180,000 clones, with about 93% occurring once and the leading ten covering about 0.6%. The starting material was peripheral blood, obtained on day 0 of AZD1222 vaccination. These receptors were collected from an adult in good health. The CDR3 runs from the conserved cysteine through the conserved F or W. The D gene is left open where the match is weak. The listing skips clone size in some rows; elsewhere it reads once, few, many or a size class.

clone_size d_call j_call v_call cdr3_length cdr3_aa
. . TRBJ1-2 TRBV29-1 10 CSVGPGGYTF
. . TRBJ1-5 TRBV18 15 CASSPETGDNQPQHF
. . TRBJ1-6 TRBV15 17 CATSRDAYGSSISPLHF
. TRBD1 TRBJ1-1 TRBV6-5 15 CASSPRDRGNTEAFF
. TRBD1 TRBJ2-1 TRBV28 14 CASRTGTGGVGQFF
once . TRBJ1-2 TRBV9 13 CASSVVTEYGYTF
. . TRBJ1-1 TRBV6-5 14 CASTPTGRDTEAFF
. . TRBJ1-2 TRBV18 13 CASSPGGDYGYTF
. . TRBJ1-1 TRBV6-5 15 CASRPATRTDTEAFF
. TRBD1 TRBJ2-5 TRBV6-5 13 CASSRQGGGTQYF
. . TRBJ1-5 TRBV24-1 14 CATSGVGSNQPQHF
. . TRBJ1-1 TRBV4-1 13 CASSQVPNTEAFF
. . TRBJ1-1 TRBV4-2 12 CASSSPRGQAFF
. . TRBJ1-2 TRBV2 13 CASSVRTAPGYTF
. TRBD1 TRBJ1-1 TRBV7-9 16 CASSLAGTGLNTEAFF
once . TRBJ2-2 TRBV9 14 CASSFPSNTGELFF
. TRBD1 TRBJ2-7 TRBV5-1 14 CASSLEGAGPEQYF
. . TRBJ1-2 TRBV20-1 10 CSAADYGYTF
. TRBD1 TRBJ1-1 TRBV6-2/TRBV6-3 16 CASSYLQGQSGLEAFF
. . TRBJ1-6 TRBV3-1/TRBV3-2 14 CASSNMPDNSPLHF
. . TRBJ1-5 TRBV19 14 CASRPPPNDQPQHF